This TCR beta chain was retrieved from a study of identical twins. The length of the CDR3 is 14 residues. CDR1 is ENHRY, CDR2 SYGVKD, per germline. Trimming removed 6 bases from V and 8 bases from J; junction bases left unmatched: 8. Study-level findings and limits: Analyses of zero insertions could, in part, be confounded by invariant MAIT and iNKT cells. Beta out-of-frame sequences showed weaker excess sharing between twins.

Each cDNA held unique molecular identifiers, and template switching gave it a universal primer site. TCRdb re-derived calls from the 5' RACE reads in MiXCR, one entry per CDR3 protein. The sample carries around 530,000 distinct CDR3 sequences, 13% to 15% recorded once. This clonotype was seen ten or more times. Antigen: not known. The sample was also linked to a second study, of yellow fever vaccine responses in identical twins.

The sample taken for sequencing was CD4+ T cells sorted from blood. The chain recombines TRBV10-3 with TRBJ2-1; 9 bases are shared with TRBD2. This sequence originates from a woman younger than 30 in good health. The DNA of the CDR3 is TGTGCCATCAGGCCGGGACTAGCTCGCGATGAGCAGTTCTTC. Amino acids: CAIRPGLARDEQFF.